This T cell receptor beta chain was obtained from a study of blood T cells in healthy people across ages. Findings of the study overall: The fall in TCR beta diversity per million T cells was roughly linear with age.

The CDR3 has 16 residues. V shed 8 bases and J shed 5 bases, with 24 bases lying between them. From germline, CDR1 is MGHRA and CDR2 YSYEKL. The second PCR ran roughly 6 to 11 cycles with a sample-barcoded 5' primer and J-beta primers. All samples gave at least 2.5 million CDR3-containing paired-end reads. TCRdb re-called the 5' RACE reads through MiXCR, storing one row per CDR3 protein. The sample lists roughly 730,000 distinct CDR3 sequences, about 61% seen once, with 20% to 30% in the top ten. This clonotype appeared many times. Its antigen is not known. This clonotype originated in a man in his forties or fifties in good health. The sequenced sample was blood. V gene TRBV4-1 combines with J gene TRBJ2-5, with no clear D. CDR3 DNA sequence: TGCGCCAGCCGACTGGACGACGGGCGATCCCCGGAGACCCAGTACTTC. Amino acids: CASRLDDGRSPETQYF.